Listed below are T cell receptor beta chains from one sample, sequenced in a study of identical twins. TCRdb recomputed calls from the 5' RACE reads with MiXCR, one row per CDR3 protein. The table has 500,000 to 550,000 distinct CDR3 sequences, less than 25% seen once. These data were also filed under a second study, of T cells expressing NK-cell markers.

The sequencing sample was made of CD4+ T cells sorted from blood. All receptors derive from a woman between 18 and 29 years old in good health. Each CDR3 is given with its conserved first and last residue. Not every row has a clone size; where given, it reads once, few, many or a size class.

j_call clone_size v_call cdr3_aa
TRBJ2-3 few TRBV20-1 CSALAGVIDTQYF
TRBJ1-2 few TRBV12-3/TRBV12-4 CASSFRQGLNYGYTF
TRBJ1-1 NA TRBV20-1 CSAKTVYTEAFF
TRBJ2-3 NA TRBV29-1 CSVGLAGHTDTQYF
TRBJ2-5 few TRBV7-2 CASSVNLEGTQYF
TRBJ1-1 NA TRBV27 CASSFVQGGMNTEAFF
TRBJ1-4 NA TRBV7-9 CASSPRERGGKLFF
TRBJ2-7 many TRBV12-3/TRBV12-4 CASTSWEGANEQYF
TRBJ2-5 few TRBV5-1 CASSGGTTQETQYF
TRBJ2-3 NA TRBV20-1 CSAGPRPDTQYF
TRBJ2-2 NA TRBV9 CASSTKTSGRYTGELFF
TRBJ2-5 few TRBV5-1 CASSTQGAVRETQYF
TRBJ2-2 NA TRBV5-1 CASSPLAGDGGELFF
TRBJ2-3 few TRBV6-5 CASSFSGRTDTQYF
TRBJ1-2 NA TRBV18 CASSPVHTGAQGGYTF
TRBJ2-1 few TRBV18 CASSPGRLQIGEQFF
TRBJ1-1 NA TRBV5-4 CASSSVGTASEAFF
TRBJ2-1 NA TRBV4-3 CASSQDSRGRPFF
TRBJ1-5 few TRBV7-9 CASSSDTISPQHF
TRBJ1-2 few TRBV20-1 CSARPPNEDGYTF
TRBJ2-3 NA TRBV6-5 CASSYRRRRTDTQYF
TRBJ1-2 few TRBV6-2/TRBV6-3 CGSDRFYGYTF
TRBJ2-1 NA TRBV5-1 CASSSGRGYEQFF
TRBJ2-7 NA TRBV5-4 CASSLPGMGRGSYEQYF
TRBJ1-1 NA TRBV29-1 CSVEDPGGVFF
TRBJ1-2 few TRBV20-1 CSARDQTKGRYTF
TRBJ2-6 few TRBV5-1 CASSLGLTSGANVLTF
TRBJ1-2 many TRBV12-3/TRBV12-4 CASSRGQRTNYGYTF
TRBJ2-7 NA TRBV7-9 CASSLAGVGRANEQYF
TRBJ2-6 NA TRBV20-1 CSAPLRQKGANVLTF
TRBJ2-7 NA TRBV3-1 CASTSAGGSYEQYF